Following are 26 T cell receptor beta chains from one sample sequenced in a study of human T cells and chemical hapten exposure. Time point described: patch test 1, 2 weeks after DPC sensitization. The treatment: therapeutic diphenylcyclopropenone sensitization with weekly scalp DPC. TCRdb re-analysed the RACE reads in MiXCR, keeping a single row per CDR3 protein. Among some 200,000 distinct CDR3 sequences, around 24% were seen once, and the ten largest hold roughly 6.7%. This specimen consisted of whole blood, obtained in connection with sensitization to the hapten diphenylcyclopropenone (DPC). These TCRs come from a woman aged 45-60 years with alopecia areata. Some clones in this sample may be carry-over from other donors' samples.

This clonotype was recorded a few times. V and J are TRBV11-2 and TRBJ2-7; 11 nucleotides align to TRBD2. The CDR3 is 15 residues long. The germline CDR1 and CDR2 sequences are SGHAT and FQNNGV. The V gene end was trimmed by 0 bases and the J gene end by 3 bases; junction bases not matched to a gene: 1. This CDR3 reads CASSLDLAGGYEQYF. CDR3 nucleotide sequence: TGTGCCAGCAGCTTAGATCTAGCGGGAGGCTACGAGCAGTACTTC.

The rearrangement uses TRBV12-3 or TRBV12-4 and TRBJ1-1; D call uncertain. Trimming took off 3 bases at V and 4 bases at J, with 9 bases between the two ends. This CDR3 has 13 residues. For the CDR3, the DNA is TGTGCCAGCAGTTTTTTGGTCGGCACTGAAGCTTTCTTT. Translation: CASSFLVGTEAFF.

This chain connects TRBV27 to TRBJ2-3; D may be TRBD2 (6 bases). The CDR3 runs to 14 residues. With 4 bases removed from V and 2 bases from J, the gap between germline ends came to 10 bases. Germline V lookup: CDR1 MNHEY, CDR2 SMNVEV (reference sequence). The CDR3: CASSWGDPTDTQYF. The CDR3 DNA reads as TGTGCCAGCAGTTGGGGGGATCCCACAGATACGCAGTATTTT.

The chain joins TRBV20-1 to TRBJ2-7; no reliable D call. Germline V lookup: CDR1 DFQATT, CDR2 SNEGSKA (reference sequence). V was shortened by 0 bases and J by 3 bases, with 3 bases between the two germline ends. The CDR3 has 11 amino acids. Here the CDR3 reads CSARDYYEQYF. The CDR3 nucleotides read TGCAGTGCTAGAGACTACTACGAGCAGTACTTC.

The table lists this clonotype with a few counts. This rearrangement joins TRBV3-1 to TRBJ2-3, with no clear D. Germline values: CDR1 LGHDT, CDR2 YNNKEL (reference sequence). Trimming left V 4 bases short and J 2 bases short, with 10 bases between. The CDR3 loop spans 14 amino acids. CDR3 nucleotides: TGTGCCAGCAGCCGGGCAGATATCACAGATACGCAGTATTTT. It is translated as CASSRADITDTQYF.

CDR3 nucleotide sequence: TGCAGTGCTAGAGTAGAAGGGGGCGGCTATGGCTACACCTTC. This translates into CSARVEGGGYGYTF. This chain links TRBV20-1 with TRBJ1-2; 7 bases map to TRBD1. In germline, CDR1 is DFQATT, CDR2 SNEGSKA (reference sequence). V was clipped by 1 base and J by 4 bases; unmatched bases: 6. The CDR3 is 14 residues long.

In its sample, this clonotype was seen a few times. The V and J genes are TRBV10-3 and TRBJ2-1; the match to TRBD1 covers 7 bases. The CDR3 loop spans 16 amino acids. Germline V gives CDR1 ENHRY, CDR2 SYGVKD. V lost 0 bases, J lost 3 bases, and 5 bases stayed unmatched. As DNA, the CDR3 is TGTGCCATCAGTGAGTCGAAGGGGGCGCGCTACAATGAGCAGTTCTTC. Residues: CAISESKGARYNEQFF.

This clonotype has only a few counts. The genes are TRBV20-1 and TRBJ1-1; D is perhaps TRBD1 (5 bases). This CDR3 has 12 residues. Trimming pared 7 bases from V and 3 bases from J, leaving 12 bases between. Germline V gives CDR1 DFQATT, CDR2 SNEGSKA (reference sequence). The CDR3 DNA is TGCAGTGGGAGGTGGGGGGACACTGAAGCTTTCTTT. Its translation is CSGRWGDTEAFF.

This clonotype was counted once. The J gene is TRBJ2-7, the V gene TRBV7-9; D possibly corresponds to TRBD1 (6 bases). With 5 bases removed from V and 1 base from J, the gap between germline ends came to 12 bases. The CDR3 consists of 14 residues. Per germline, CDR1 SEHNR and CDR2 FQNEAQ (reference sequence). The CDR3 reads CASSILQGSYEQYF. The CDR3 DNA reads TGTGCCAGCAGCATACTACAGGGTTCCTACGAGCAGTACTTC.

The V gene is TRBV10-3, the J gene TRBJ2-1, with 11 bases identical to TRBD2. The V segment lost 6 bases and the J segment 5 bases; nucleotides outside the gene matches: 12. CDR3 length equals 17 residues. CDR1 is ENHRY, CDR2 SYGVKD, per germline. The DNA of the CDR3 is TGTGCCATCAGCAATAGCGGGAGGGCCCGGGGGAACAATGAGCAGTTCTTC. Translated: CAISNSGRARGNNEQFF.

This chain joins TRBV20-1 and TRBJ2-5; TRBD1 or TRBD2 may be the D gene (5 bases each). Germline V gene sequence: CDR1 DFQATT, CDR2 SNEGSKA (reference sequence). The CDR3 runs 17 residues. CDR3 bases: TGCAGCGGGCCGGGACCCACGTTACGGGCGTCCCAAGAGACCCAGTACTTC. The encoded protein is CSGPGPTLRASQETQYF.

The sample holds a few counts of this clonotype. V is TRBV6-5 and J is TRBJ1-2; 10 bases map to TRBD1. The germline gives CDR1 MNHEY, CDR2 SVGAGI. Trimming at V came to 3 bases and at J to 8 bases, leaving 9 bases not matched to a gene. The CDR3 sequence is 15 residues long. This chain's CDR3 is CASSYQPGTGVGYTF. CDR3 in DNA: TGTGCCAGCAGTTATCAACCCGGGACAGGGGTCGGCTACACCTTC.

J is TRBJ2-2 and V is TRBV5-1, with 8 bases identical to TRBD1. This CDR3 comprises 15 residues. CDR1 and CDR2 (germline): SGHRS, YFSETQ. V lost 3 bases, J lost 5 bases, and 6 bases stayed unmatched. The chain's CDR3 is CASSYGTGRTGELFF. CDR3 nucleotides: TGCGCCAGCAGCTATGGGACAGGTAGAACCGGGGAGCTGTTTTTT. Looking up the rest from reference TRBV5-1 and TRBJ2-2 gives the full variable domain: KAGVTQTPRYLIKTRGQQVTLSCSPISGHRSVSWYQQTPGQGLQFLFEYFSETQRNKGNFPGRFSGRQFSNSRSEMNVSTLELGDSALYLCASSYGTGRTGELFFGEGSRLTVL.

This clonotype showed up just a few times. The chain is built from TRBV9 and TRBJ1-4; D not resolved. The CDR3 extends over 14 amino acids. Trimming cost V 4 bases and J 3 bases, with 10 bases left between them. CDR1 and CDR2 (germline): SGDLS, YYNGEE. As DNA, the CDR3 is TGTGCCAGCAGCCCTCAGGAGGCTAATGAAAAACTGTTTTTT. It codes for CASSPQEANEKLFF.

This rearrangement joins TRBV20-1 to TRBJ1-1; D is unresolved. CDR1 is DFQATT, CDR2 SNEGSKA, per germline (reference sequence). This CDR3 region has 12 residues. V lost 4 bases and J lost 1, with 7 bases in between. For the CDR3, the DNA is TGCAGTGCTACCCGACAGAACACTGAAGCTTTCTTT. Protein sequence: CSATRQNTEAFF.

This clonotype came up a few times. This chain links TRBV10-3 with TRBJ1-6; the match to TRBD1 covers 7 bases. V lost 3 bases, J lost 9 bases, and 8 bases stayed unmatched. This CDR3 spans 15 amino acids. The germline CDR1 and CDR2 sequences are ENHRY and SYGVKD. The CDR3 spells CAISEGQAFRSPLHF. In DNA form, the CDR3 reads TGTGCCATCAGTGAAGGACAGGCTTTCCGTTCACCCCTCCACTTT.

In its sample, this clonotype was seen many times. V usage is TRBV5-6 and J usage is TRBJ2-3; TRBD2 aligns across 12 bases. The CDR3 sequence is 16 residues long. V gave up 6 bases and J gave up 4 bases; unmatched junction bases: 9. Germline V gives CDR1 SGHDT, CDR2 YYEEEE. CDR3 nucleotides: TGTGCCAGCACCGACATGACTAGCGGGAGACCAGATACGCAGTATTTT. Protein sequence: CASTDMTSGRPDTQYF.

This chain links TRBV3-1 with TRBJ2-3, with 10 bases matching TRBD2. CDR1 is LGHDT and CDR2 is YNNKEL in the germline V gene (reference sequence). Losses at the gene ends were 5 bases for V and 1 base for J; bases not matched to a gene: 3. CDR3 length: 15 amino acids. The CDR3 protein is CASSSSGSGTDTQYF. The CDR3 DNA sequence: TGTGCCAGCAGCTCTAGCGGGAGTGGCACAGATACGCAGTATTTT.

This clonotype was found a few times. The chain's CDR3 is CASRDSGTQYF. In DNA form, the CDR3 reads TGTGCCAGCAGGGACTCAGGAACGCAGTATTTT. This chain uses TRBV2 with TRBJ2-3; tentatively, D is TRBD2 (5 bases). The CDR3 spans 11 residues. The ends were cut back, 6 bases at V and 9 bases at J, with 10 bases in the middle. Germline CDR1 reads SNHLY; CDR2 reads FYNNEI.

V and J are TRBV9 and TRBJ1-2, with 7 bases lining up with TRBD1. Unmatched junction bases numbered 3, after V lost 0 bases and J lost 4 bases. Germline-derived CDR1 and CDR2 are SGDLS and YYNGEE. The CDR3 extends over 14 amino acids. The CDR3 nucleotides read TGTGCCAGCAGCGTAGGACAGGGATTCTATGGCTACACCTTC. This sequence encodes CASSVGQGFYGYTF.

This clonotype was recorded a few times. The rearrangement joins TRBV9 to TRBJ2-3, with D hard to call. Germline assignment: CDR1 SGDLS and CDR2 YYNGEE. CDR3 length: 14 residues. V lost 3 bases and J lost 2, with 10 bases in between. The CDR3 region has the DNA TGTGCCAGCAGCGAGTCCGCTAACACAGATACGCAGTATTTT. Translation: CASSESANTDTQYF. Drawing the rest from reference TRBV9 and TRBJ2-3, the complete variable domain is DSGVTQTPKHLITATGQRVTLRCSPRSGDLSVYWYQQSLDQGLQFLIQYYNGEERAKGNILERFSAQQFPDLHSELNLSSLELGDSALYFCASSESANTDTQYFGPGTRLTVL.

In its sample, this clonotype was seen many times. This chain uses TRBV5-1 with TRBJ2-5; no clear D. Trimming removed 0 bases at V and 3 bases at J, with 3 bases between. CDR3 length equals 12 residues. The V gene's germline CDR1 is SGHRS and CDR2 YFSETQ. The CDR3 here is CASSLGKETQYF. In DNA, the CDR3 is TGCGCCAGCAGCTTGGGTAAAGAGACCCAGTACTTC. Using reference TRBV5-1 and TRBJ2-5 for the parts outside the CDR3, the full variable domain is KAGVTQTPRYLIKTRGQQVTLSCSPISGHRSVSWYQQTPGQGLQFLFEYFSETQRNKGNFPGRFSGRQFSNSRSEMNVSTLELGDSALYLCASSLGKETQYFGPGTRLLVL.

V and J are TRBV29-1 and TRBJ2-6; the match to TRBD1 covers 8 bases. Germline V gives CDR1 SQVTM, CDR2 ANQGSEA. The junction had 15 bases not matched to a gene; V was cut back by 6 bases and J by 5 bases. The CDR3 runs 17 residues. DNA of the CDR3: TGCAGCGTCTCGACAGGGGTCACTTCGGGCTGGGCCAACGTCCTGACTTTC. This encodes CSVSTGVTSGWANVLTF.

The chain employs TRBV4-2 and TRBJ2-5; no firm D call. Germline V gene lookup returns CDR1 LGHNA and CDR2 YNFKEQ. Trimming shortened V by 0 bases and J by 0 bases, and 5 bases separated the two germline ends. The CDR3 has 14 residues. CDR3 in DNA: TGTGCCAGCAGCCAAGAGCGGTACCAAGAGACCCAGTACTTC. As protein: CASSQERYQETQYF.

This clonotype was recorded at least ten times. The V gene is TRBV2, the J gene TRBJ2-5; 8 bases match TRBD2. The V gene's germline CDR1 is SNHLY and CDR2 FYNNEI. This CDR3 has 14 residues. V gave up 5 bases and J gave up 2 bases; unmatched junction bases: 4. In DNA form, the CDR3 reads TGTGCCAGCAGTTTACTAGCGGCACAAGAGACCCAGTACTTC. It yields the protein CASSLLAAQETQYF.

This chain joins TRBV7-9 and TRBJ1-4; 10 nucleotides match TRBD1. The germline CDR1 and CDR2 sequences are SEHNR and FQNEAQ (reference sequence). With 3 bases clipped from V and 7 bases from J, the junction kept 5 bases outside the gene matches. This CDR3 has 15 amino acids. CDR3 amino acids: CASSFGRTGGEKLFF. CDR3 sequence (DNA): TGTGCCAGCAGCTTTGGAAGGACAGGGGGTGAAAAACTGTTTTTT.